The TCR beta chain described here comes from a study of cytomegalovirus exposure and HLA in healthy donors. Trimming removed 0 bases at V and 8 bases at J, with 5 bases between. CDR1 and CDR2 (germline): SGHTA, FQGTGA. CDR3 length equals 13 residues. Study conclusions and caveats: Most sequenced TCRs were rare (though some public TCRs occurred in many donors).

The PCR employed 60 Vbeta primers together with 13 Jbeta primers. The assay was immunoSEQ multiplex PCR, and TCRdb's table has in-frame clones only and misses some. The sample lists more than 150,000 clones, over 70% occurring once. Points on this clone: As yet, its antigen is unknown.

The sequence came from a man aged 50-60 years in good health and CMV-seronegative. The specimen was PBMCs. The V and J genes are TRBV7-3 and TRBJ1-6; unclear D gene. CDR3 region: CASSLTRDSPLHF. In DNA form, the CDR3 reads TGTGCCAGCAGCTTAACGAGAGATTCACCCCTCCACTTT. The whole variable domain, filled in from reference TRBV7-3 and TRBJ1-6, reads GAGVSQTPSNKVTEKGKYVELRCDPISGHTALYWYRQSLGQGPEFLIYFQGTGAADDSGLPNDRFFAVRPEGSVSTLKIQRTERGDSAVYLCASSLTRDSPLHFGNGTRLTVT.